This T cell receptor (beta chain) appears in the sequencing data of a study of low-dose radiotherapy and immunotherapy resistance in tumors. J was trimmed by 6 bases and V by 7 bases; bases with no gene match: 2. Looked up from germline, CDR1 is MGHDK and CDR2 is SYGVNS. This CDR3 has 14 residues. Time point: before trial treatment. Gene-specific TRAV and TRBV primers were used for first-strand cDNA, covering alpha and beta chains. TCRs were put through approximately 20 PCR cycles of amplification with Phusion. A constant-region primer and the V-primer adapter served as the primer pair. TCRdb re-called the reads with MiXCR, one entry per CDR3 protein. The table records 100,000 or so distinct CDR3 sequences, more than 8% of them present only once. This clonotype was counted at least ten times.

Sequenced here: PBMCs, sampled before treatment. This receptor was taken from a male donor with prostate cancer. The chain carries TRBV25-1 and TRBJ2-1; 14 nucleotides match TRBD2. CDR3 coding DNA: TGTGCCAGCACTGGACTAGCGGGAGGCAATGAGCAGTTCTTC. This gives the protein CASTGLAGGNEQFF.